This is a list of T cell receptor beta chains from one sample in a study of CXCR3-negative and CXCR3-positive naive CD8 T cells. Using the 5' RACE reads, TCRdb records one entry per CDR3 protein without DNA. The sample data list tens of thousands of distinct CDR3 sequences. Sequenced material: naive CXCR3- CD8+ T cells from blood. The receptors shown here come from a human donor in good health. Some clones in this sample may be carry-over from other donors' samples. Each CDR3 is given with its conserved first and last residue.

>TRBV12-3/TRBV12-4|TRBJ2-3
CASSLSSSSFTDTQYF
>TRBV29-1|TRBJ2-1
CSVEDGQESSYNEQFF
>TRBV29-1|TRBJ1-2
CSVDGTERDYGYTF
>TRBV4-1|TRBJ2-3
CASSLEPSGGIPHDTQYF
>TRBV7-9|TRBJ2-1
CASSLLTSGYNEQFF
>TRBV4-1|TRBJ1-1
CASSQRLGINTEAFF
>TRBV6-5|TRBJ2-7
CASSFSGSSSEQYF
>TRBV5-1|TRBJ2-1
CASRPASGGINEQFF
>TRBV6-4|TRBJ2-3
CASSDGTGGPDTQYF
>TRBV7-8|TRBJ2-1
CASSLTSGGSNEQFF
>TRBV19|TRBJ2-1
CASSGRTYSSYNEQFF
>TRBV5-1|TRBJ2-1
CASSLALGAGYNEQFF
>TRBV12-3/TRBV12-4|TRBJ2-3
CASSLRAAGSTDTQYF
>TRBV29-1|TRBJ2-7
CSASTGTLNYEQYF
>TRBV9|TRBJ2-7
CASSAATGGSEQYF
>TRBV13|TRBJ1-5
CASSFRGDHSNQPQHF
>TRBV29-1|TRBJ1-4
CSVVEGANEKLFF
>TRBV29-1|TRBJ1-2
CSVVDREDGYTF
>TRBV3-2|TRBJ1-1
CASGRQLNTEAFF
>TRBV9|TRBJ2-7
CASSVGGQGTYEQYF
>TRBV29-1|TRBJ2-5
CSVPVRGAQETQYF
>TRBV5-1|TRBJ2-7
CASSTFPGQGTYEQYF
>TRBV29-1|TRBJ2-1
CSVEVVLAGGPYNEQFF
>TRBV12-3/TRBV12-4|TRBJ2-6
CASTHQQDNRPGANVLTF
>TRBV20-1|TRBJ2-5
CSDGAYQETQYF
>TRBV29-1|TRBJ2-1
CSVLPEGSYNEQFF
>TRBV7-8|TRBJ1-5
CASRSLPEDNPYQPQHF
>TRBV7-9|TRBJ2-4
CASSPRGQGARWNIQYF